This T cell receptor beta chain was captured in a study of control samples from healthy donors and cancer patients. Clones were sequenced by immunoSEQ multiplex PCR, and TCRdb holds only the in-frame ones, with some missing. The top ten hold around 3.4% of the sample, which has over 100,000 clones, about nine tenths seen once. The CDR3 is 17 amino acids. In germline, CDR1 is SGHVS, CDR2 FNYEAQ. J gave up 7 bases and V 1 base, and 12 bases lay outside the gene matches. Specimen: blood. This clonotype was obtained from a man aged 35 to 55 in good health. The J gene is TRBJ1-4, the V gene TRBV7-6; 7 nucleotides agree with TRBD1. CDR3 sequence: CASSLGANRGRSEKLFF. The DNA for the CDR3 is TGTGCCAGCAGCTTAGGGGCCAACAGGGGAAGAAGTGAAAAACTGTTTTTT.